A single sample is the source of the 25 T cell receptor beta chains below, sequenced in a study of blood T cell repertoires in COVID-19. The data were produced by immunoSEQ multiplex PCR, yet TCRdb's version contains in-frame clones alone and is incomplete. The sample lists about 60,000 clones; around 80% were seen once. Specimen: peripheral blood. The source of these receptors is a woman at least 80 years old with acute or convalescent COVID-19.

The gene calls are TRBV19 and TRBJ2-1, with 9 bases fitting TRBD1. Per the germline V gene, CDR1 is LNHDA and CDR2 is SQIVND (reference sequence). This CDR3 comprises 14 residues. V lost 4 bases, J lost 6 bases, and 4 bases stayed unmatched. DNA for the CDR3: TGTGCCAGTAGTACGGGACAGGGAGTCAATGAGCAGTTCTTC. Its translation is CASSTGQGVNEQFF.

V is TRBV7-2 and J is TRBJ2-1, with D uncertain. Per germline, CDR1 SGHTA and CDR2 FQGNSA. CDR3 length: 15 residues. With 2 bases removed from V and 0 bases from J, the gap between germline ends came to 8 bases. The CDR3 here is CASSLNPSSYNEQFF. CDR3 nucleotide sequence: TGTGCCAGCAGCTTAAACCCTAGCTCCTACAATGAGCAGTTCTTC. The variable domain in full, with the rest retrieved from reference TRBV7-2 and TRBJ2-1, is GAGVSQSPSNKVTEKGKDVELRCDPISGHTALYWYRQSLGQGLEFLIYFQGNSAPDKSGLPSDRFSAERTGGSVSTLTIQRTQQEDSAVYLCASSLNPSSYNEQFFGPGTRLTVL.

This chain joins TRBV5-1 and TRBJ2-1; tentative D call: TRBD2 (5 bases). This CDR3 has 15 amino acids. From germline, CDR1 is SGHRS and CDR2 YFSETQ. Trimming took off 0 bases at V and 5 bases at J, with 12 bases between the two ends. CDR3 amino acids: CASSLVVGSDNEQFF. The CDR3, as DNA: TGCGCCAGCAGCTTGGTGGTAGGGAGCGACAATGAGCAGTTCTTC. Variable domain in full (rest from reference TRBV5-1 and TRBJ2-1): KAGVTQTPRYLIKTRGQQVTLSCSPISGHRSVSWYQQTPGQGLQFLFEYFSETQRNKGNFPGRFSGRQFSNSRSEMNVSTLELGDSALYLCASSLVVGSDNEQFFGPGTRLTVL.

The chain employs TRBV19 and TRBJ2-7; 7 bases are a match to TRBD2. J was trimmed by 1 base and V by 10 bases; bases with no gene match: 10. The CDR3 length is 14 residues. Germline V gives CDR1 LNHDA, CDR2 SQIVND (reference sequence). The CDR3 spells CATARGGESYEQYF. CDR3 nucleotide sequence: TGTGCCACCGCACGGGGAGGGGAGTCCTACGAGCAGTACTTC.

The rearrangement joins TRBV10-1 to TRBJ2-2; D possibly corresponds to TRBD2 (5 bases). From germline, CDR1 is WNHNN and CDR2 SYGVQD (reference sequence). The CDR3 length is 14 residues. Trimming stripped 3 bases from V and 4 bases from J, with 9 bases between. The chain's CDR3 is CASSDSDFTGELFF. In DNA, the CDR3 is TGCGCCAGCAGTGATTCGGACTTCACCGGGGAGCTGTTTTTT.

The chain recombines TRBV6-5 with TRBJ1-5; 7 bases match TRBD1. CDR1 and CDR2 from the germline V gene are MNHEY and SVGAGI. CDR3 size: 14 residues. Losses at the gene ends were 7 bases for V and 3 bases for J; bases not matched to a gene: 6. CDR3 residues: CASKLDRFNQPQHF. The CDR3 bases are TGTGCCAGCAAACTGGACAGGTTCAATCAGCCCCAGCATTTT.

The genes are TRBV4-2 and TRBJ2-3, with TRBD2 matching over 9 bases. The CDR3 extends over 19 amino acids. Trimming took 5 bases from V and 0 from J; bases not matched to a gene: 15. CDR1 and CDR2 from the germline V gene are LGHNA and YNFKEQ. The CDR3 region has the DNA TGTGCCAGCAGCGGTGGGATGAGACTAGCGGCGAGTAGCACAGATACGCAGTATTTT. Its protein is CASSGGMRLAASSTDTQYF.

This sequence joins TRBV19 and TRBJ1-2; D not certain. Trimming shortened V by 5 bases and J by 6 bases, and 13 bases separated the two germline ends. This CDR3 comprises 13 residues. Germline loops: CDR1 LNHDA, CDR2 SQIVND (reference sequence). The CDR3 loop is CASSSIIRDGYTF. The DNA of the CDR3 is TGTGCCAGTAGTTCTATAATTCGCGATGGCTACACCTTC.

The chain uses TRBV4-1 and TRBJ1-4; TRBD1 agrees at 9 bases. Per germline, CDR1 MGHRA and CDR2 YSYEKL. The CDR3 runs to 17 residues. V was pared by 4 bases and J by 7 bases, with 13 bases of the junction left unmatched. The CDR3 here is CASSPTGQTGGGEKLFF. The CDR3 DNA reads as TGCGCCAGCAGCCCCACGGGACAGACAGGGGGTGGTGAAAAACTGTTTTTT.

A few counts support this clone. The chain links TRBV3-1 (or the pseudogene TRBV3-2) to TRBJ2-1; D is perhaps TRBD1 (6 bases). This CDR3 region has 13 residues. V gave up 1 base and J gave up 10 bases, with 11 bases separating them. From germline, CDR1 is LGHDT and CDR2 YNNKEL (reference sequence). DNA of the CDR3: TGTGCCAGCAGCCAAGGGGCCAGGGGAGAGCAGTTCTTC. Residues: CASSQGARGEQFF.

This clone was detected once. This chain uses TRBV2 with TRBJ2-5, with a tentative D call TRBD1 (6 bases). The CDR3 totals 14 residues. Germline loops: CDR1 SNHLY, CDR2 FYNNEI. V was clipped by 6 bases and J by 3 bases, with 14 bases between them. CDR3 in DNA: TGTGCCAGCAGAGAATTAGGGGGAAAAGAGACCCAGTACTTC. Encoded protein: CASRELGGKETQYF.

The rearrangement joins TRBV5-1 to TRBJ2-1; D is unclear. This CDR3 is 14 amino acids long. Trimming removed 7 bases from V and 6 bases from J, with 17 bases in between. CDR1 is SGHRS, CDR2 YFSETQ, per germline. The CDR3 sequence: CASGRHGESNEQFF. The CDR3, as DNA: TGCGCCAGCGGCCGACACGGCGAAAGCAATGAGCAGTTCTTC.

The genes are TRBV7-8 and TRBJ1-1, with D possibly matching TRBD1 (5 bases). This CDR3 has 16 residues. V lost 1 base and J 2 bases, leaving 14 bases between the germline ends. Germline CDR1 and CDR2: SGHVS and FQNEAQ. CDR3 in amino acids: CASSLESATVNTEAFF. CDR3 in DNA: TGTGCCAGCAGCTTAGAGTCCGCGACAGTAAACACTGAAGCTTTCTTT.

J is TRBJ2-6 and V is TRBV5-1, with no clear D. CDR1 is SGHRS, CDR2 YFSETQ, per germline. Trimming took off 0 bases at V and 0 bases at J, with 7 bases between the two ends. The CDR3 runs to 16 residues. CDR3 sequence: CASSLGSSSGANVLTF. The CDR3 DNA reads TGCGCCAGCAGCTTGGGTAGTTCCTCTGGGGCCAACGTCCTGACTTTC.

The gene calls are TRBV21-1 and TRBJ2-3; the table's D gene call, TRBD1, was not cross checked with the DNA. TRBV21-1 is a documented pseudogene. The CDR3 length is 10 residues. In DNA form, the CDR3 reads TGTGCCAGCAGCCCCCGGGACAGTAAGTTT. Protein: CASSPRDSKF.

For the CDR3, the DNA is TGCGCCAGCAGCTCTGACAGGGAGGAATATGGCTACACCTTC. It is translated as CASSSDREEYGYTF. The chain combines TRBV5-1 with TRBJ1-2, with 7 bases that match TRBD1. The CDR3 loop spans 14 amino acids. Germline loops: CDR1 SGHRS, CDR2 YFSETQ. The J segment lost 5 bases and the V segment lost 3 bases, leaving 7 bases of the junction unmatched.

J is TRBJ1-4 and V is TRBV19; TRBD1 aligns across 10 bases. Germline V gene lookup returns CDR1 LNHDA and CDR2 SQIVND (reference sequence). This CDR3 contains 14 residues. Losses at the gene ends were 5 bases for V and 7 bases for J; bases not matched to a gene: 4. The CDR3 DNA is TGTGCCAGTAGTCGGCGGACAGGGGGTGAAAAACTGTTTTTT. Protein product: CASSRRTGGEKLFF.

This chain connects TRBV6-6 to TRBJ2-7; 11 positions match TRBD1. There are 15 residues in the CDR3. J gave up 3 bases and V 0 bases, and 1 base lay outside the gene matches. Germline values: CDR1 MNHNY, CDR2 SVGAGI (reference sequence). This chain's CDR3 is CASSYSGTGGYEQYF. The CDR3 DNA sequence: TGTGCCAGCAGTTACTCCGGGACAGGGGGCTACGAGCAGTACTTC.

Only one count was recorded for this clone. The V gene is TRBV28, the J gene TRBJ2-7; the match to TRBD2 covers 12 bases. The CDR3 spans 14 residues. Germline CDR1 MDHEN, CDR2 SYDVKM. J was trimmed by 4 bases and V by 5 bases; bases with no gene match: 3. The CDR3 sequence: CASSLAGGRYEQYF. In DNA form, the CDR3 reads TGTGCCAGCAGTCTAGCGGGGGGGCGGTACGAGCAGTACTTC.

The chain links TRBV3-1 (or the pseudogene TRBV3-2) to TRBJ1-1; the D gene is possibly TRBD1 (6 bases). The CDR3 runs to 13 residues. Germline loops: CDR1 LGHDT, CDR2 YNNKEL (reference sequence). Trimming removed 3 bases from V and 1 base from J, with 6 bases in between. The CDR3 DNA is TGTGCCAGCAGCCAGACAGGGAACACTGAAGCTTTCTTT. It is translated as CASSQTGNTEAFF.

The genes are TRBV27 and TRBJ2-1; 13 bases line up with TRBD2. The CDR3 has 19 residues. V dropped 8 bases and J dropped 6; count of bases not matched to a gene: 19. Germline CDR1 is MNHEY and CDR2 is SMNVEV (reference sequence). CDR3 sequence reads: CASLRQGRTSGSRGNEQFF. The CDR3 nucleotides are TGTGCCAGCCTCCGACAGGGCAGGACTAGCGGGAGTAGGGGCAATGAGCAGTTCTTC.

This clone was detected a few times. The chain combines TRBV9 with TRBJ2-3; 7 bases map to TRBD2. With V trimmed by 0 bases and J by 4 bases, 8 bases remained unmatched. The CDR3 totals 16 residues. CDR1 SGDLS and CDR2 YYNGEE come from the germline V gene. The DNA of the CDR3 is TGTGCCAGCAGCGTAGCTAGCGGCCTTCCCGCAGATACGCAGTATTTT. As protein: CASSVASGLPADTQYF.

J is TRBJ1-6 and V is TRBV11-3; D possibly corresponds to TRBD1 (5 bases). Germline CDR1 SGHNT, CDR2 YENEEA. The V end was cut by 2 bases, the J end by 0 bases, with 20 bases between. The length of the CDR3 is 20 residues. CDR3 residues: CASSLRGYRDRFSYNSPLHF. CDR3 coding DNA: TGTGCCAGCAGCTTAAGGGGTTACCGAGACAGATTCTCCTATAATTCACCCCTCCACTTT.

The chain couples TRBV29-1 to TRBJ2-5, with 8 bases identical to TRBD2. Germline CDR1 and CDR2: SQVTM and ANQGSEA. There are 14 residues in the CDR3. V shed 4 bases and J 2 bases; nucleotides not matched to a gene: 6. In DNA form, the CDR3 reads TGCAGCGTTGCGGGACTAGTCCTTCAAGAGACCCAGTACTTC. Protein product: CSVAGLVLQETQYF.

The chain joins TRBV2 to TRBJ2-1; 11 nucleotides align to TRBD2. The germline V gene has CDR1 SNHLY and CDR2 FYNNEI. V gave up 7 bases and J gave up 6 bases; unmatched junction bases: 5. CDR3 length: 14 amino acids. The CDR3 loop reads CASKPSGRSNEQFF. The CDR3 bases are TGTGCCAGCAAACCTAGCGGGAGGAGCAATGAGCAGTTCTTC.